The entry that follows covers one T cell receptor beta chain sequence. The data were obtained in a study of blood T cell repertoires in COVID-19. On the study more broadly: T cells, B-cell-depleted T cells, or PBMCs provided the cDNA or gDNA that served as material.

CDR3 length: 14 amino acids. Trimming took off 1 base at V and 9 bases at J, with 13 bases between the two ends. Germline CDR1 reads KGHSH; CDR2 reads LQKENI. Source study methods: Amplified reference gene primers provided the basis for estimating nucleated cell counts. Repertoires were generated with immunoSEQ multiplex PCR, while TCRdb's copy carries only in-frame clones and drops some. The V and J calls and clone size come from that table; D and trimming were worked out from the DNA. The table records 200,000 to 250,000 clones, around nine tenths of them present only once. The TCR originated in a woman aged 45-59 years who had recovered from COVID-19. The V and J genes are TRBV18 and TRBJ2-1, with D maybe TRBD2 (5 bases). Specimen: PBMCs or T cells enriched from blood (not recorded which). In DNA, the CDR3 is TGTGCCAGCTCACCACAGGACCCGGCGGGTGAGCAGTTCTTC. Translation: CASSPQDPAGEQFF.